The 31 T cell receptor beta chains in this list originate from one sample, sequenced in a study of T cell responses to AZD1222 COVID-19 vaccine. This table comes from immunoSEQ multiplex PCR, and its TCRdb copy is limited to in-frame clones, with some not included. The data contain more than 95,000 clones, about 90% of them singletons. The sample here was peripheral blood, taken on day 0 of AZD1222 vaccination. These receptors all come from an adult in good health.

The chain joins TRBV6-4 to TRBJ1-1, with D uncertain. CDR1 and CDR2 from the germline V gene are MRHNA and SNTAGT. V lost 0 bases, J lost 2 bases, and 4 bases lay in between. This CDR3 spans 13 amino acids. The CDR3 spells CASSDSTNTEAFF. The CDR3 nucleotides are TGTGCCAGCAGTGACTCGACAAACACTGAAGCTTTCTTT.

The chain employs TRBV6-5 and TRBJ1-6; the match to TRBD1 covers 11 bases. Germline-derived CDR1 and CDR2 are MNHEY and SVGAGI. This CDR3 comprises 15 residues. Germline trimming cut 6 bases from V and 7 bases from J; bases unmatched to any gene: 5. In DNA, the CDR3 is TGTGCCAGCAGAACCGGGACAGGGGGAAATTCACCCCTCCACTTT. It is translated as CASRTGTGGNSPLHF.

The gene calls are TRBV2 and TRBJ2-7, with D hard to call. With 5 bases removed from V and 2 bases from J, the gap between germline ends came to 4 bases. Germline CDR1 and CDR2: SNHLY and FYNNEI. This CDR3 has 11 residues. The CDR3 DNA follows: TGTGCCAGCAGTCTTACCTACGAGCAGTACTTC. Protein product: CASSLTYEQYF.

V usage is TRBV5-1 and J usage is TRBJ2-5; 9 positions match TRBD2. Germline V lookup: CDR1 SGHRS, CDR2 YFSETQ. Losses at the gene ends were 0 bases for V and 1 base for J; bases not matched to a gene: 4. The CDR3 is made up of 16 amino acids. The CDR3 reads CASSLGGSGGQETQYF. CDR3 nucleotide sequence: TGCGCCAGCAGCTTGGGAGGTAGCGGGGGCCAAGAGACCCAGTACTTC.

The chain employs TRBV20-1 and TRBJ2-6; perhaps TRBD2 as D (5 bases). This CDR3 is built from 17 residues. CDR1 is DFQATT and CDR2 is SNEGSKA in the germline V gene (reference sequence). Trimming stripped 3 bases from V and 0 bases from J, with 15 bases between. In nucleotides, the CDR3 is TGCAGTGCTAGTTACAGCGGATCGAGCTCTGGGGCCAACGTCCTGACTTTC. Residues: CSASYSGSSSGANVLTF.

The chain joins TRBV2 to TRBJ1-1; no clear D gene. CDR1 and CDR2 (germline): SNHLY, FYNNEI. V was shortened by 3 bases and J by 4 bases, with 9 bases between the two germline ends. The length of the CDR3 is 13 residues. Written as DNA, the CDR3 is TGTGCCAGCAGTGATGCGCCGGGCACTGAAGCTTTCTTT. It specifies CASSDAPGTEAFF.

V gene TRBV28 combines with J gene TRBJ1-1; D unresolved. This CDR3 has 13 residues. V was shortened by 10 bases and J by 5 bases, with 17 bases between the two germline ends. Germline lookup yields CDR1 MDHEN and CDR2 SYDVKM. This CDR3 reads CATLVPGWTEAFF. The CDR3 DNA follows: TGTGCCACCCTCGTTCCGGGATGGACTGAAGCTTTCTTT.

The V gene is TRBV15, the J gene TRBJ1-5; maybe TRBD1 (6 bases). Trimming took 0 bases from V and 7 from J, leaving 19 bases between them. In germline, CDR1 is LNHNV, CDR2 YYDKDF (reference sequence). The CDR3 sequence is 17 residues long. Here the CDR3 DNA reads TGTGCCACCAGCAGAGATCAGTATAACGTCGGGGGCCAGCCCCAGCATTTT. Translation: CATSRDQYNVGGQPQHF.

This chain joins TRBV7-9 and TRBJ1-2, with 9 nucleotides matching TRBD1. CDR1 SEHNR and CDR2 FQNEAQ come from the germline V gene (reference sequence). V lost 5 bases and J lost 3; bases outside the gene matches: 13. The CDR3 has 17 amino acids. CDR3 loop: CASSPGTGSGFDYGYTF. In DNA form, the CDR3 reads TGTGCCAGCAGCCCCGGGACAGGGTCCGGTTTCGACTATGGCTACACCTTC.

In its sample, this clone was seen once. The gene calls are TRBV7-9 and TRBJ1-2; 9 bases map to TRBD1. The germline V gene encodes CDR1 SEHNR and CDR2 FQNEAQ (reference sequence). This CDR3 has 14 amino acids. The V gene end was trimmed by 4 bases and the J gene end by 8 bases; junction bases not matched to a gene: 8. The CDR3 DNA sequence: TGTGCCAGCAGCTCAGGAGGGACAGGGATCGGCTACACCTTC. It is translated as CASSSGGTGIGYTF.

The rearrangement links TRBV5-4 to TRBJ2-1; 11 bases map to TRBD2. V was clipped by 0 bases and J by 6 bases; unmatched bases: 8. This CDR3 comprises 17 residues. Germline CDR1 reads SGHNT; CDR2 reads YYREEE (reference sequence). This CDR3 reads CASSLVVLAGDFNEQFF. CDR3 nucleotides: TGTGCCAGCAGCTTGGTTGTACTAGCGGGAGACTTCAATGAGCAGTTCTTC.

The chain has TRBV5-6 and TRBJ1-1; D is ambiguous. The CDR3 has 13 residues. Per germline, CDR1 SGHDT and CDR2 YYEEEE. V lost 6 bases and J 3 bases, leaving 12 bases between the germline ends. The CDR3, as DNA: TGTGCCAGCACCCGAGGACGGGACACTGAAGCTTTCTTT. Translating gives CASTRGRDTEAFF.

CDR3 sequence (DNA): TGTGCCAGCAGGGGGACAGAGAACACTGAAGCTTTCTTT. Amino acid sequence: CASRGTENTEAFF. The rearrangement joins TRBV6-5 to TRBJ1-1; 7 bases match TRBD1. The length of the CDR3 is 13 residues. With V trimmed by 6 bases and J by 1 base, 2 bases remained unmatched. From germline, CDR1 is MNHEY and CDR2 SVGAGI.

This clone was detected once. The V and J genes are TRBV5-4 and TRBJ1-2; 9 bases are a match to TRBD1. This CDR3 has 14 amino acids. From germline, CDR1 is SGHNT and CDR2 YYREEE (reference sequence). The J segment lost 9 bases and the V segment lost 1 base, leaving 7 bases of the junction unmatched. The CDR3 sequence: CASSLSGQGSSYTF. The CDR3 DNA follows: TGTGCCAGCAGCTTGTCGGGACAGGGTTCAAGCTACACCTTC.

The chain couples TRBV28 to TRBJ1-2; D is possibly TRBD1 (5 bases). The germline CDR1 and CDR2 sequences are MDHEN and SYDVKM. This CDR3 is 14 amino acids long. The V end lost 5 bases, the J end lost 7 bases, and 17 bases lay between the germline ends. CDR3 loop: CASSLGTLRGGYTF. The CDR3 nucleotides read TGTGCCAGCAGTCTCGGGACGCTCCGGGGTGGCTACACCTTC.

The CDR3 loop reads CASSTGRSIGELFF. The DNA for the CDR3 is TGTGCCAGCAGCACCGGACGATCGATCGGGGAGCTGTTTTTT. The V call is TRBV9, the J call TRBJ2-2; no clear D. Deletions cut 4 bases from V and 7 bases from J, with 14 bases between. The CDR3 extends over 14 amino acids. Germline V gives CDR1 SGDLS, CDR2 YYNGEE.

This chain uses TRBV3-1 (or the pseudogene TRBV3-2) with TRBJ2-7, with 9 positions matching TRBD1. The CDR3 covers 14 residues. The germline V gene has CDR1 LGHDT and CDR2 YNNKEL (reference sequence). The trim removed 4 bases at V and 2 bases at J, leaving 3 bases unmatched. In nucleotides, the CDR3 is TGTGCCAGCAGCCCCGGACAGGGGCCCTACGAGCAGTACTTC. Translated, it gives CASSPGQGPYEQYF.

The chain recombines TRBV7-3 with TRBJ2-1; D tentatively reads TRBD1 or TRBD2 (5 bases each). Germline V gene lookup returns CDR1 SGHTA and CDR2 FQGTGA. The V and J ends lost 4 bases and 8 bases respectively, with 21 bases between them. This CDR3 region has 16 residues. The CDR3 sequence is CASSYTRDAEADEQFF. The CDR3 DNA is TGTGCCAGCAGCTACACCCGGGACGCCGAGGCGGATGAGCAGTTCTTC. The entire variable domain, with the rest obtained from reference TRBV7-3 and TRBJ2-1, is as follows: GAGVSQTPSNKVTEKGKYVELRCDPISGHTALYWYRQSLGQGPEFLIYFQGTGAADDSGLPNDRFFAVRPEGSVSTLKIQRTERGDSAVYLCASSYTRDAEADEQFFGPGTRLTVL.

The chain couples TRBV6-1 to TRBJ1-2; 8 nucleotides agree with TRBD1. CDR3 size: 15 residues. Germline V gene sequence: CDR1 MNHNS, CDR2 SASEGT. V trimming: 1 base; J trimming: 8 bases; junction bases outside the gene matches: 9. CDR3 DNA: TGTGCCAGCAGTGAAGAACCTCAGGGGGCGCGAGGCTACACCTTC. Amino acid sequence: CASSEEPQGARGYTF.

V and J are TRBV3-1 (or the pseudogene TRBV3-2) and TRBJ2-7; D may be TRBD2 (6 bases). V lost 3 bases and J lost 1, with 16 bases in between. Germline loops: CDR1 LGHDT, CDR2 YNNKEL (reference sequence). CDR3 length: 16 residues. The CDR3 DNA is TGTGCCAGCAGCCAGGGAGGTCGCCCGGAGTCCTACGAGCAGTACTTC. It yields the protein CASSQGGRPESYEQYF.

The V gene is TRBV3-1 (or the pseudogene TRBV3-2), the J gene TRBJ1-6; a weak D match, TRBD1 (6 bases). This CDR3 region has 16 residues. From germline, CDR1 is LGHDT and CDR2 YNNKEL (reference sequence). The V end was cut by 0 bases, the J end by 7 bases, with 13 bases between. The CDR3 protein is CASSQDGQRGNSPLHF. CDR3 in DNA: TGTGCCAGCAGCCAAGATGGACAGAGGGGCAATTCACCCCTCCACTTT.

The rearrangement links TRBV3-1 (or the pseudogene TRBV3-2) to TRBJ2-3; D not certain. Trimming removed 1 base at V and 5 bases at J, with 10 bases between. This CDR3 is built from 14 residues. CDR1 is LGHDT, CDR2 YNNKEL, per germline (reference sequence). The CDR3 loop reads CASSQGHRIDTQYF. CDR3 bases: TGTGCCAGCAGCCAAGGACATAGGATAGATACGCAGTATTTT.

CDR3 in DNA: TGTGCCAGCAGCCAAGAGAATACGCAGTATTTT. This translates into CASSQENTQYF. The chain carries TRBV3-1 (or the pseudogene TRBV3-2) and TRBJ2-3; D gene unclear. The CDR3 is 11 amino acids. Trimming shortened V by 0 bases and J by 7 bases, and 2 bases separated the two germline ends. Germline CDR1 and CDR2: LGHDT and YNNKEL (reference sequence).

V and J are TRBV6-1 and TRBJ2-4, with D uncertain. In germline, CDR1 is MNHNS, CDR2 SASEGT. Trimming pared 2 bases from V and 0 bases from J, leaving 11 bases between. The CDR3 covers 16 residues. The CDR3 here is CASSELGILAKNIQYF. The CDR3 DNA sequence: TGTGCCAGCAGTGAACTAGGGATACTAGCCAAAAACATTCAGTACTTC.

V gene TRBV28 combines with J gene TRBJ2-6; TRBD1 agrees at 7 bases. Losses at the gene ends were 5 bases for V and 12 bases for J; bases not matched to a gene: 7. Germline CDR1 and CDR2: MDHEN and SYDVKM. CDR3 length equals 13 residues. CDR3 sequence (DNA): TGTGCCAGCAGTATCCGGACAGGTGGCGTCCTGACTTTC. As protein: CASSIRTGGVLTF.

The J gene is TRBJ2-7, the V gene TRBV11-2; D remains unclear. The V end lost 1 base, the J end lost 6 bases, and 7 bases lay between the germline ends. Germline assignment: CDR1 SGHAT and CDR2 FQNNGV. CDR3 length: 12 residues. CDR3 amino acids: CASSLASPEQYF. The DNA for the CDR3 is TGTGCCAGCAGCTTAGCTTCCCCCGAGCAGTACTTC.

The CDR3 here is CASSHSTGGYEQYF. CDR3 nucleotides: TGTGCCAGCAGCCATTCCACAGGTGGCTACGAGCAGTACTTC. The chain recombines TRBV4-2 with TRBJ2-7, with D possibly TRBD1 on 5 matching bases. The CDR3 covers 14 residues. Trimming left V 3 bases short and J 3 bases short, with 12 bases between. Germline values: CDR1 LGHNA, CDR2 YNFKEQ.

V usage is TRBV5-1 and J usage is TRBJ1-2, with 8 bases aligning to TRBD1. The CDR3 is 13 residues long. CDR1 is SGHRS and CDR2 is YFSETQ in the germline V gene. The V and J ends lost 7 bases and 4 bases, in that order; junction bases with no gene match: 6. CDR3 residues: CASGGQDLYGYTF. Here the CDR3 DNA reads TGCGCCAGCGGGGGACAGGATCTCTATGGCTACACCTTC.

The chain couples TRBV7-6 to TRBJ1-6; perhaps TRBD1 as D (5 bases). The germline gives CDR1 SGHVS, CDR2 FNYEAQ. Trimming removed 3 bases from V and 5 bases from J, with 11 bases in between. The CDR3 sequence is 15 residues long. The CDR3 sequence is CASSLRTLNNSPLHF. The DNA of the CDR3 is TGTGCCAGCAGCTTGAGGACACTAAATAATTCACCCCTCCACTTT.

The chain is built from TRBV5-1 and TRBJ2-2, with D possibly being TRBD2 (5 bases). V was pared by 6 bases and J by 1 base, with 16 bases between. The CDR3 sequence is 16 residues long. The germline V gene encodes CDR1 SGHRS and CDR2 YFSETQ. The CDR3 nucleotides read TGCGCCAGCAAGAGGGCCGTCTCCCAGAACACCGGGGAGCTGTTTTTT. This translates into CASKRAVSQNTGELFF.

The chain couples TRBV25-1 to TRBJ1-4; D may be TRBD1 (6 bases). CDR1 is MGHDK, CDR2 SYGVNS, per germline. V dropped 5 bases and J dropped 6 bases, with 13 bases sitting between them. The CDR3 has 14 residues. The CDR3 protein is CASSRSGADEKLFF. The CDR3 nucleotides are TGTGCCAGCAGTAGGTCAGGGGCTGATGAAAAACTGTTTTTT.